The 25 T cell receptor beta chains in this list originate from one sample, sequenced in a study of CD8+ T cells in alopecia areata. The sample's treatment: oral pan-JAK inhibitor, 5-10 mg twice daily. Extracted from the samples, RNA was reverse transcribed into cDNA to serve as the sequencing template. Here immunoSEQ multiplex PCR was the method, and the copy in TCRdb shows in-frame clones only, minus some. This table holds over 250,000 clones, 60% found once. The specimen was CD4+ T cells sorted from blood, collected at approximately week 52, from a patient treated with tofacitinib. Receptor source: a human donor with alopecia areata.

The rearrangement links TRBV30 to TRBJ2-3; possible D gene TRBD1, 5 bases. V was trimmed by 2 bases and J by 0 bases, leaving 9 bases between them. Per germline, CDR1 GTSNPN and CDR2 SVGIG (reference sequence). The CDR3 is 14 residues long. CDR3 residues: CAWSLTVSTDTQYF. The CDR3 region has the DNA TGTGCCTGGAGTTTGACAGTTAGCACAGATACGCAGTATTTT. Full variable domain (remainder filled in from reference TRBV30 and TRBJ2-3): SQTIHQWPATLVQPVGSPLSLECTVEGTSNPNLYWYRQAAGRGLQLLFYSVGIGQISSEVPQNLSASRPQDRQFILSSKKLLLSDSGFYLCAWSLTVSTDTQYFGPGTRLTVL.

V is TRBV30 and J is TRBJ2-1; D gene uncertain. Germline lookup yields CDR1 GTSNPN and CDR2 SVGIG (reference sequence). The CDR3 covers 13 residues. V lost 2 bases and J lost 3, with 8 bases in between. The DNA of the CDR3 is TGTGCCTGGAGTTTCCCTTACTACAATGAGCAGTTCTTC. Translating gives CAWSFPYYNEQFF.

Worth noting for this clone: The same CDR3 also results from other DNA sequences found in this sample. V and J are TRBV30 and TRBJ1-2, with D hard to call. CDR1 is GTSNPN and CDR2 is SVGIG in the germline V gene (reference sequence). V was cut by 5 bases and J by 0 bases, with 7 bases left in between. CDR3 length: 12 amino acids. CDR3: CAWGRANYGYTF. The CDR3 bases are TGTGCCTGGGGAAGGGCTAACTATGGCTACACCTTC. Together with reference TRBV30 and TRBJ1-2, the CDR3 gives the full variable domain: SQTIHQWPATLVQPVGSPLSLECTVEGTSNPNLYWYRQAAGRGLQLLFYSVGIGQISSEVPQNLSASRPQDRQFILSSKKLLLSDSGFYLCAWGRANYGYTFGSGTRLTVV.

The chain is built from TRBV7-3 and TRBJ2-7; 8 bases agree with TRBD2. Germline values: CDR1 SGHTA, CDR2 FQGTGA. V lost 1 base to trimming and J lost 7 bases; unmatched junction nucleotides: 3. The CDR3 sequence is 13 residues long. The CDR3 region is CASSLRRGAEQYF. The DNA for the CDR3 is TGTGCCAGCAGCTTAAGGCGGGGGGCGGAGCAGTACTTC.

This rearrangement joins TRBV19 to TRBJ2-4, with D possibly TRBD1 on 5 matching bases. With 5 bases removed from V and 5 bases from J, the gap between germline ends came to 16 bases. This CDR3 is 15 amino acids long. Germline CDR1 reads LNHDA; CDR2 reads SQIVND (reference sequence). This CDR3 reads CASSPLTGFQNIQYF. Here the CDR3 DNA reads TGTGCCAGTAGTCCGCTCACAGGATTTCAAAACATTCAGTACTTC. Full variable domain (remainder filled in from reference TRBV19 and TRBJ2-4): DGGITQSPKYLFRKEGQNVTLSCEQNLNHDAMYWYRQDPGQGLRLIYYSQIVNDFQKGDIAEGYSVSREKKESFPLTVTSAQKNPTAFYLCASSPLTGFQNIQYFGAGTRLSVL.

The rearrangement links TRBV5-1 to TRBJ2-6; D perhaps matches TRBD1 (5 bases). Germline V gene lookup returns CDR1 SGHRS and CDR2 YFSETQ. There are 16 residues in the CDR3. Deletions cut 2 bases from V and 4 bases from J, with 13 bases between. CDR3 sequence: CASSFQGAEGANVLTF. The CDR3 bases are TGCGCCAGCAGCTTCCAGGGCGCGGAGGGGGCCAACGTCCTGACTTTC.

The rearrangement uses TRBV5-1 and TRBJ2-7; the match to TRBD1 covers 7 bases. J gave up 2 bases and V 4 bases, and 9 bases lay outside the gene matches. This CDR3 spans 15 amino acids. Germline V gene lookup returns CDR1 SGHRS and CDR2 YFSETQ. CDR3 bases: TGCGCCAGCAGCCCGAGGGGGCCGGGGACCTACGAGCAGTACTTC. It codes for CASSPRGPGTYEQYF.

This chain connects TRBV5-1 to TRBJ2-4; the match to TRBD1 covers 7 bases. This CDR3 spans 14 amino acids. V was clipped by 3 bases and J by 7 bases; unmatched bases: 7. Germline assignment: CDR1 SGHRS and CDR2 YFSETQ. The CDR3 protein is CASSSGQGVNIQYF. DNA of the CDR3: TGCGCCAGCAGCTCCGGTCAGGGGGTGAACATTCAGTACTTC.

This chain links TRBV5-4 with TRBJ2-5, with D perhaps matching TRBD1 (7 bases). Germline V gives CDR1 SGHNT, CDR2 YYREEE (reference sequence). The V end lost 4 bases, the J end lost 0 bases, and 22 bases lay between the germline ends. The CDR3 spans 18 residues. The CDR3 sequence: CASSERAGGRRYQETQYF. In DNA form, the CDR3 reads TGTGCCAGCAGCGAGAGGGCAGGGGGGAGGCGGTACCAAGAGACCCAGTACTTC.

There are a few counts of this clone. The chain links TRBV7-9 to TRBJ2-6; 7 nucleotides match TRBD1. Germline V gene sequence: CDR1 SEHNR, CDR2 FQNEAQ (reference sequence). J gave up 0 bases and V 5 bases, and 10 bases lay outside the gene matches. This CDR3 comprises 18 residues. The CDR3 here is CASSSPGQYSSGANVLTF. Here the CDR3 DNA reads TGTGCCAGCAGCAGCCCGGGACAGTATTCCTCTGGGGCCAACGTCCTGACTTTC.

Regarding this clone: A read error may account for a junction end that differs from germline. The rearrangement uses TRBV7-7 and TRBJ2-5; D is uncertain. This CDR3 region has 13 residues. CDR1 and CDR2 (germline): SSHAT, FNYEAQ (reference sequence). This CDR3 reads CASSLLNQETQYF. In DNA, the CDR3 is TGTGCTAGCAGCTTATTAAACCAAGAGACCCAGTACTTC.

This rearrangement joins TRBV30 to TRBJ1-1; D call uncertain. V was cut by 2 bases and J by 3 bases, with 16 bases left in between. There are 15 residues in the CDR3. From germline, CDR1 is GTSNPN and CDR2 SVGIG (reference sequence). Written as DNA, the CDR3 is TGTGCCTGGAGTTCCCGGGCTTTCGGTCACACTGAAGCTTTCTTT. Translation: CAWSSRAFGHTEAFF.

V usage is TRBV18 and J usage is TRBJ2-7, with 9 bases matching TRBD1. The length of the CDR3 is 13 residues. The germline V gene has CDR1 KGHSH and CDR2 LQKENI. V shed 4 bases, J shed 4 bases, and the junction held 2 bases outside the gene matches. The CDR3 spells CASSLGTGYEQYF. In nucleotides, the CDR3 is TGTGCCAGCTCACTAGGGACAGGGTACGAGCAGTACTTC. The variable domain in full, with the rest retrieved from reference TRBV18 and TRBJ2-7, is NAGVMQNPRHLVRRRGQEARLRCSPMKGHSHVYWYRQLPEEGLKFMVYLQKENIIDESGMPKERFSAEFPKEGPSILRIQQVVRGDSAAYFCASSLGTGYEQYFGPGTRLTVT.

This clone was detected only once. The chain recombines TRBV4-1 with TRBJ1-1, with 8 bases lining up with TRBD1. Germline V gene data show CDR1 as MGHRA and CDR2 as YSYEKL. With 6 bases clipped from V and 0 bases from J, the junction kept 3 bases outside the gene matches. This CDR3 spans 14 amino acids. The CDR3: CASRWTGMNTEAFF. Written as DNA, the CDR3 is TGCGCCAGCAGGTGGACAGGGATGAACACTGAAGCTTTCTTT.

This clone has a handful of counts. The chain combines TRBV30 with TRBJ1-6; the match to TRBD1 covers 9 bases. This CDR3 region has 15 residues. V lost 5 bases to trimming and J lost 7 bases; unmatched junction nucleotides: 9. The germline gives CDR1 GTSNPN, CDR2 SVGIG (reference sequence). CDR3 DNA sequence: TGTGCCTGGGACTACGGGACAGGGCGCAATTCACCCCTCCACTTT. Residues: CAWDYGTGRNSPLHF.

The chain employs TRBV6-1 and TRBJ1-1; TRBD1 might be the D (5 bases). V shed 8 bases and J shed 4 bases, with 17 bases lying between them. Germline V gives CDR1 MNHNS, CDR2 SASEGT. The CDR3 has 14 residues. For the CDR3, the DNA is TGTGCCAGCCGCCGAACGGGGGAGAGCACTGAAGCTTTCTTT. Its protein is CASRRTGESTEAFF.

CDR3 sequence: CSVAGPLRGPSYEQYF. The DNA for the CDR3 is TGCAGCGTAGCAGGACCACTCAGGGGGCCCTCCTACGAGCAGTACTTC. J is TRBJ2-7 and V is TRBV29-1; 8 bases align to TRBD1. This CDR3 region has 16 residues. Per germline, CDR1 SQVTM and CDR2 ANQGSEA. The junction had 13 bases not matched to a gene; V was cut back by 6 bases and J by 0 bases.

This clone showed up just once. The chain is built from TRBV29-1 and TRBJ2-1; weak D call: TRBD2 (5 bases). The germline V and J ends were trimmed by 7 bases and 7 bases, with 17 bases remaining between them. CDR1 is SQVTM, CDR2 ANQGSEA, per germline. The CDR3 loop spans 13 amino acids. Written as DNA, the CDR3 is TGCAGCGCCCCGGCACTCACGGGGAATGAGCAGTTCTTC. Protein: CSAPALTGNEQFF.

V gene TRBV29-1 combines with J gene TRBJ1-4; TRBD1 agrees at 7 bases. The V and J ends lost 6 bases and 5 bases, in that order; junction bases with no gene match: 3. The CDR3 length is 12 residues. Germline CDR1 and CDR2: SQVTM and ANQGSEA. The CDR3 bases are TGCAGCGTACCGGGACAGAATGAAAAACTGTTTTTT. This codes for CSVPGQNEKLFF.

In its sample, this clone was seen a few times. The chain carries TRBV11-3 and TRBJ2-2; TRBD1 matches at 8 bases. V lost 5 bases to trimming and J lost 4 bases; unmatched junction nucleotides: 9. Germline V gives CDR1 SGHNT, CDR2 YENEEA. This CDR3 comprises 16 residues. The CDR3 is CASSPGQGSVTGELFF. In DNA, the CDR3 is TGTGCCAGCAGCCCCGGACAGGGATCTGTCACCGGGGAGCTGTTTTTT.

V and J are TRBV7-2 and TRBJ1-6; TRBD1 matches 7 bases. V shed 4 bases, J shed 0 bases, and the junction held 3 bases outside the gene matches. This CDR3 is 16 amino acids long. The germline V gene encodes CDR1 SGHTA and CDR2 FQGNSA. The chain's CDR3 is CASSSTGASYNSPLHF. CDR3 nucleotide sequence: TGTGCCAGCAGCTCTACAGGGGCCTCCTATAATTCACCCCTCCACTTT.

The rearrangement links TRBV2 to TRBJ2-1, with TRBD1 matching over 9 bases. CDR3 length: 14 residues. Losses at the gene ends were 8 bases for V and 2 bases for J; bases not matched to a gene: 4. Germline loops: CDR1 SNHLY, CDR2 FYNNEI. This CDR3 reads CASFRDRAYNEQFF. The CDR3 nucleotides are TGTGCCAGCTTCCGGGACAGGGCCTACAATGAGCAGTTCTTC.

About this clone itself: Mismatch with germline at one junction end may stem from a read error. This chain connects TRBV7-7 to TRBJ2-2; D gene uncertain. CDR3 length equals 12 residues. Germline CDR1 SSHAT, CDR2 FNYEAQ (reference sequence). The CDR3 DNA sequence: TGTGCTAGCAGCTCCTACACCGGGGAGCTGTTTTTT. It specifies CASSSYTGELFF.

This chain joins TRBV14 and TRBJ2-2; 8 positions match TRBD2. The length of the CDR3 is 15 residues. J gave up 3 bases and V 4 bases, and 4 bases lay outside the gene matches. Germline-derived CDR1 and CDR2 are SGHDN and FVKESK. The CDR3, as DNA: TGTGCCAGCAGCCGCGCGGGGGGTTACACCGGGGAGCTGTTTTTT. Translation gives CASSRAGGYTGELFF.

The gene calls are TRBV15 and TRBJ2-7, with D possibly being TRBD2 (6 bases). Germline V gene data show CDR1 as LNHNV and CDR2 as YYDKDF (reference sequence). The CDR3 covers 17 residues. The V end was cut by 1 base, the J end by 0 bases, with 16 bases between. The CDR3 coding sequence is TGTGCCACCAGCAGAGGCGGGACGGCCCAGAGCTCCTACGAGCAGTACTTC. This sequence encodes CATSRGGTAQSSYEQYF. The whole variable domain, remainder taken from reference TRBV15 and TRBJ2-7, is DAMVIQNPRYQVTQFGKPVTLSCSQTLNHNVMYWYQQKSSQAPKLLFHYYDKDFNNEADTPDNFQSRRPNTSFCFLDIRSPGLGDTAMYLCATSRGGTAQSSYEQYFGPGTRLTVT.